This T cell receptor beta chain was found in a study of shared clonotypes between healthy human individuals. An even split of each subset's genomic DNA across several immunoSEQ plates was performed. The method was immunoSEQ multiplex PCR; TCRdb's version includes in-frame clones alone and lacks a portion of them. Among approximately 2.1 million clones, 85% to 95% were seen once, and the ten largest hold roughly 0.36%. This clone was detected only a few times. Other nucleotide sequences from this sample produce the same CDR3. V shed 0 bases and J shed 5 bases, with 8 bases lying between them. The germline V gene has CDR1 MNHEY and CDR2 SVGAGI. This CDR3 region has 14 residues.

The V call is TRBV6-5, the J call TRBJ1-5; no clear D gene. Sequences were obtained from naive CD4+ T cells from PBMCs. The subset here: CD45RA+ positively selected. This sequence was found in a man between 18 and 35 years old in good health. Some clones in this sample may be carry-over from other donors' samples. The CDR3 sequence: CASSYSGGDQPQHF. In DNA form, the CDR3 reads TGTGCCAGCAGTTACTCGGGCGGTGATCAGCCCCAGCATTTT.